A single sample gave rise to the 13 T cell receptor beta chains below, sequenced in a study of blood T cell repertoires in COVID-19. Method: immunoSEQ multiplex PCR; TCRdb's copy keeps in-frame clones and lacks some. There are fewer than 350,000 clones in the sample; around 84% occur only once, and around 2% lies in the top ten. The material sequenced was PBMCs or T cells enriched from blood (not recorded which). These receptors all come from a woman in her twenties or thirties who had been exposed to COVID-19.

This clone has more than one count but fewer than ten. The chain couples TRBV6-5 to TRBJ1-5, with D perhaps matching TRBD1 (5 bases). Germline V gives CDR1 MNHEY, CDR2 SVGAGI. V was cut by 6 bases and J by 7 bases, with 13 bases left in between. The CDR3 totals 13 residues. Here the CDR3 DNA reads TGTGCCAGCAGCCCCGAAAGGGGACAGCCCCAGCATTTT. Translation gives CASSPERGQPQHF.

The DNA of the CDR3 is TGTGCCAGCAGGCCCACCTCGGATTCACCCCTCCACTTT. It encodes CASRPTSDSPLHF. The V and J genes are TRBV12-3 or TRBV12-4 and TRBJ1-6; D not resolved. Trimming removed 6 bases at V and 8 bases at J, with 11 bases between. The CDR3 is 13 amino acids.

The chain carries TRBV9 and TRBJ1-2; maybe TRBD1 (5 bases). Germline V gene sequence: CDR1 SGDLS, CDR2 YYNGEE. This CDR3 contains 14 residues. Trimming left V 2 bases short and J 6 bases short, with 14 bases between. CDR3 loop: CASSVSGIRDGYTF. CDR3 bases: TGTGCCAGCAGCGTTTCAGGGATTCGAGATGGCTACACCTTC.

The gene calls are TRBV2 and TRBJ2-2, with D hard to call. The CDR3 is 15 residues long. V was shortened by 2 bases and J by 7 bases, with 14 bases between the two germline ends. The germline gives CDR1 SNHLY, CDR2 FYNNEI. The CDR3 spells CASSERTKEYGELFF. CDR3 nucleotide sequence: TGTGCCAGCAGTGAAAGAACAAAGGAGTACGGGGAGCTGTTTTTT.

The CDR3 region has the DNA TGTGCCAGCAGTGAAGCTGGGACAGGGGGCCAAAATTTCCTTAGCAATCAGCCCCAGCATTTT. Its translation is CASSEAGTGGQNFLSNQPQHF. The J gene is TRBJ1-5, the V gene TRBV2; 12 bases are a match to TRBD1. V shed 0 bases and J 0 bases; nucleotides not matched to a gene: 12. Germline V lookup: CDR1 SNHLY, CDR2 FYNNEI. This CDR3 is built from 21 residues.

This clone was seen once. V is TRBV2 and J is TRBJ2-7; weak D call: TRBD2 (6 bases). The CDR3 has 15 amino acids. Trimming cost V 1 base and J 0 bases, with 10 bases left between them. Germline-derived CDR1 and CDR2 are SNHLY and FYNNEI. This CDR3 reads CASSEGGASSYEQYF. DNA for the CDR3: TGTGCCAGCAGTGAAGGCGGGGCAAGCTCCTACGAGCAGTACTTC. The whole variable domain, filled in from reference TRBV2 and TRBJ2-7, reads EPEVTQTPSHQVTQMGQEVILRCVPISNHLYFYWYRQILGQKVEFLVSFYNNEISEKSEIFDDQFSVERPDGSNFTLKIRSTKLEDSAMYFCASSEGGASSYEQYFGPGTRLTVT.

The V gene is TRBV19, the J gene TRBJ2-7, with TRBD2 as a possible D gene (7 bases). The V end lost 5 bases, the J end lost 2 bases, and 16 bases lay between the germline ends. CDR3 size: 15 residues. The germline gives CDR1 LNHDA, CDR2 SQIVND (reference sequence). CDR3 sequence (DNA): TGTGCCAGTAGTTGGGGCGGGGGCTTAACCTACGAGCAGTACTTC. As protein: CASSWGGGLTYEQYF.

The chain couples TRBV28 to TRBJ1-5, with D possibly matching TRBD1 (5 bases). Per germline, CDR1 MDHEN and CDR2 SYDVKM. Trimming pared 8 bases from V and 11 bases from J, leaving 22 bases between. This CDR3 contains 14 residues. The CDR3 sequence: CASSSRGTDGSQHF. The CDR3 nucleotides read TGTGCCAGCTCCTCACGCGGGACCGACGGGTCCCAGCATTTT.

CDR3 nucleotide sequence: TGTGCCAGCAGTGAATATGCATCAGGGGCCTATGGCTACACCTTC. Translating it yields CASSEYASGAYGYTF. The rearrangement joins TRBV25-1 to TRBJ1-2; a weak D match, TRBD1 (6 bases). CDR1 is MGHDK and CDR2 is SYGVNS in the germline V gene. The CDR3 length is 15 residues. The V and J ends lost 0 bases and 4 bases respectively, with 12 bases between them.

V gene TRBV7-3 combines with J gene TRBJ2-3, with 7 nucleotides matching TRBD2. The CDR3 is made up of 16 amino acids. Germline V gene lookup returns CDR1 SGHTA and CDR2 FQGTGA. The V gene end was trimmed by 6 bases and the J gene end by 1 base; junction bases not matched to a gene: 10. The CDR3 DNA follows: TGTGCCAGCAGACAAACGGGTACTAGCGGCACAGATACGCAGTATTTT. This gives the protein CASRQTGTSGTDTQYF.

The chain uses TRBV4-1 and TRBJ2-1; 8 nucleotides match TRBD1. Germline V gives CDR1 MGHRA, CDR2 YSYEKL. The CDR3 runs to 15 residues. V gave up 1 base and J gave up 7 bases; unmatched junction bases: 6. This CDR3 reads CASSQVSRGQNEQFF. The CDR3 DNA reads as TGCGCCAGCAGCCAAGTATCCAGGGGGCAAAATGAGCAGTTCTTC.

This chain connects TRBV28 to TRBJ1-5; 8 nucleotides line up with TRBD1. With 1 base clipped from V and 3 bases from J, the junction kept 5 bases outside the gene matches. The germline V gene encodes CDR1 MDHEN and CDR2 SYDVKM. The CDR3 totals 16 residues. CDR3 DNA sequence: TGTGCCAGCAGTTTATTAGGGACAGGCTACAATCAGCCCCAGCATTTT. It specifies CASSLLGTGYNQPQHF.

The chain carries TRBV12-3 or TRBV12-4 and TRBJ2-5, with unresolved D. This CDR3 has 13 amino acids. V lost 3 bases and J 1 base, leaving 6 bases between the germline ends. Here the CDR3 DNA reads TGTGCCAGCAGTTTGCTTAGCCAAGAGACCCAGTACTTC. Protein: CASSLLSQETQYF.